What follows are 19 T cell receptor beta chains derived from one specimen sequenced in a study of Ad26.COV2.S vaccination and SARS-CoV-2 variants. Sequencing used immunoSEQ multiplex PCR; TCRdb keeps in-frame clones, though not all of them. The sample has over 400,000 clones, over 80% seen once. Treatment indicated: around 19 received Ad26.COV2.S at low or high dose, single or two shots; 5 received placebo; per-sample allocation not given. Specimen acquisition occurred on day 63 following the initial vaccine or placebo injection. The sequenced sample was peripheral blood, obtained in a trial of Ad26.COV2.S vaccine versus placebo. Receptors were obtained from a person between 18 and 65 years old who received the Ad26.COV2.S COVID-19 vaccine or a placebo.

The V call is TRBV9, the J call TRBJ1-4; TRBD1 might be the D (6 bases). This CDR3 region has 17 residues. The V gene lost 0 bases and the J gene lost 8 bases, with 20 bases spanning the gap. Germline-derived CDR1 and CDR2 are SGDLS and YYNGEE. CDR3 in amino acids: CASSVASGGLPREKLFF. The CDR3 DNA is TGTGCCAGCAGCGTAGCGTCCGGGGGCTTACCGCGAGAAAAACTGTTTTTT.

This chain joins TRBV19 and TRBJ2-7; 8 nucleotides align to TRBD1. The CDR3 runs to 19 residues. Trimming at V came to 3 bases and at J to 2 bases, leaving 18 bases not matched to a gene. In germline, CDR1 is LNHDA, CDR2 SQIVND (reference sequence). The CDR3 nucleotides are TGTGCCAGTAGTATCAATAGAGCGGACAGGGTCGCGGTAACCTACGAGCAGTACTTC. Translated: CASSINRADRVAVTYEQYF. The entire variable domain, with the rest obtained from reference TRBV19 and TRBJ2-7, is as follows: DGGITQSPKYLFRKEGQNVTLSCEQNLNHDAMYWYRQDPGQGLRLIYYSQIVNDFQKGDIAEGYSVSREKKESFPLTVTSAQKNPTAFYLCASSINRADRVAVTYEQYFGPGTRLTVT.

The CDR3 reads CASSLGGGGPYNEQFF. The CDR3 DNA is TGTGCCAGCAGCTTAGGCGGCGGGGGGCCCTACAATGAGCAGTTCTTC. V and J are TRBV7-6 and TRBJ2-1; TRBD2 aligns across 8 bases. The CDR3 contains 16 residues. Per germline, CDR1 SGHVS and CDR2 FNYEAQ. Trimming cost V 1 base and J 2 bases; bases outside gene matches: 4.

The chain recombines TRBV29-1 with TRBJ1-2; no definite D call. The V end lost 7 bases, the J end lost 0 bases, and 9 bases lay between the germline ends. Germline V gene sequence: CDR1 SQVTM, CDR2 ANQGSEA. The CDR3 has 12 residues. The CDR3, as DNA: TGCAGCGCTGCGGGCACTAACTATGGCTACACCTTC. As protein: CSAAGTNYGYTF. The full variable domain, completed using reference TRBV29-1 and TRBJ1-2, is SAVISQKPSRDICQRGTSLTIQCQVDSQVTMMFWYRQQPGQSLTLIATANQGSEATYESGFVIDKFPISRPNLTFSTLTVSNMSPEDSSIYLCSAAGTNYGYTFGSGTRLTVV.

The CDR3 DNA reads TGCGCCAGCAGTTTAGCAGGGACGAGCTACGAGCAGTACTTC. Its protein product is CASSLAGTSYEQYF. V and J are TRBV5-1 and TRBJ2-7, with D perhaps matching TRBD1 or TRBD2 (5 bases each). This CDR3 spans 14 amino acids. Germline V lookup: CDR1 SGHRS, CDR2 YFSETQ. The V end was cut by 5 bases, the J end by 3 bases, with 15 bases between.

This sequence joins TRBV20-1 and TRBJ2-3; D is perhaps TRBD2 (6 bases). This CDR3 has 14 residues. Germline loops: CDR1 DFQATT, CDR2 SNEGSKA (reference sequence). Trimming removed 3 bases at V and 4 bases at J, with 14 bases between. CDR3 sequence reads: CSASEGRGADTQYF. The DNA for the CDR3 is TGCAGTGCTAGTGAGGGGCGGGGCGCAGATACGCAGTATTTT.

The chain uses TRBV6-5 and TRBJ2-4, with D possibly TRBD2 on 6 matching bases. CDR3 size: 13 residues. V lost 6 bases, J lost 8 bases, and 14 bases lay in between. In germline, CDR1 is MNHEY, CDR2 SVGAGI. The CDR3 DNA follows: TGTGCCAGCAGAAGCGGGTCTGGGGACATTCAGTACTTC. Its translation is CASRSGSGDIQYF.

Details on this clone: Other DNA sequences in this specimen translate into the identical CDR3. This chain's CDR3 is CASSQDRGQPQHF. The CDR3, as DNA: TGCGCCAGCAGCCAAGATAGAGGGCAGCCCCAGCATTTT. The chain uses TRBV4-3 and TRBJ1-5; D is uncertain. There are 13 residues in the CDR3. V shed 0 bases and J shed 7 bases, with 7 bases lying between them. In germline, CDR1 is LGHNA, CDR2 YSLEER.

The chain carries TRBV12-3 or TRBV12-4 and TRBJ1-2; no definite D call. The CDR3 is made up of 12 amino acids. V lost 7 bases and J 7 bases, leaving 13 bases between the germline ends. CDR3 sequence (DNA): TGTGCCAGCACCCGTCGGGGAATTGGCTACACCTTC. Its protein product is CASTRRGIGYTF.

The genes are TRBV19 and TRBJ2-6, with D uncertain. Germline V gives CDR1 LNHDA, CDR2 SQIVND (reference sequence). This CDR3 has 18 amino acids. V gave up 0 bases and J gave up 0 bases, with 12 bases separating them. CDR3 in DNA: TGTGCCAGTAGTATAGATGGGCGGACGGACTCTGGGGCCAACGTCCTGACTTTC. Its translation is CASSIDGRTDSGANVLTF.

The chain links TRBV19 to TRBJ1-5, with a weak D call TRBD1 (5 bases). Germline V CDR1 and CDR2: LNHDA, SQIVND (reference sequence). V lost 2 bases and J lost 4, with 12 bases in between. The CDR3 is 15 amino acids. CDR3 coding DNA: TGTGCCAGTAGTATATTTTCAGGGCCTAATCAGCCCCAGCATTTT. This encodes CASSIFSGPNQPQHF.

V and J are TRBV7-9 and TRBJ2-4; TRBD2 aligns across 10 bases. Germline trimming cut 5 bases from V and 5 bases from J; bases unmatched to any gene: 18. The CDR3 sequence is 19 residues long. Per germline, CDR1 SEHNR and CDR2 FQNEAQ (reference sequence). The CDR3 here is CASSLRLAGQRQRENIQYF. In DNA, the CDR3 is TGTGCCAGCAGCCTCAGACTAGCGGGTCAACGCCAGCGGGAAAACATTCAGTACTTC.

V and J are TRBV11-2 and TRBJ1-1; D may be TRBD1 (6 bases). Per the germline V gene, CDR1 is SGHAT and CDR2 is FQNNGV. The V end was cut by 5 bases, the J end by 5 bases, with 15 bases between. The CDR3 consists of 14 residues. CDR3 DNA sequence: TGTGCCAGCAGCCCCCAATGGGGGCGAACTGAAGCTTTCTTT. Its translation: CASSPQWGRTEAFF.

This chain uses TRBV7-8 with TRBJ2-5; D gene uncertain. The V gene lost 1 base and the J gene lost 8 bases, with 8 bases spanning the gap. The germline CDR1 and CDR2 sequences are SGHVS and FQNEAQ. The CDR3 has 12 amino acids. The CDR3, as DNA: TGTGCCAGCAGCTTAGACGGTATCACCCAGTACTTC. This translates into CASSLDGITQYF. Supplemented by reference TRBV7-8 and TRBJ2-5, the full variable domain reads GAGVSQSPRYKVAKRGQDVALRCDPISGHVSLFWYQQALGQGPEFLTYFQNEAQLDKSGLPSDRFFAERPEGSVSTLKIQRTQQEDSAVYLCASSLDGITQYFGPGTRLLVL.

The chain carries TRBV19 and TRBJ2-5; 9 bases fit TRBD1. With V trimmed by 4 bases and J by 4 bases, 7 bases remained unmatched. CDR3 length: 15 amino acids. Germline values: CDR1 LNHDA, CDR2 SQIVND (reference sequence). The CDR3 sequence is CASSNRQGVGETQYF. The CDR3 DNA sequence: TGTGCCAGTAGTAATCGACAGGGGGTAGGAGAGACCCAGTACTTC.

The table lists this clone with a count of one. The gene calls are TRBV19 and TRBJ2-3; 8 positions agree with TRBD2. Germline CDR1 reads LNHDA; CDR2 reads SQIVND (reference sequence). The trim removed 1 base at V and 6 bases at J, leaving 9 bases unmatched. The CDR3 consists of 16 residues. CDR3 DNA: TGTGCCAGTAGTATAGTCGGCGGGGGGCGACCGGATACGCAGTATTTT. Protein sequence: CASSIVGGGRPDTQYF. The variable domain in full, with the rest retrieved from reference TRBV19 and TRBJ2-3, is DGGITQSPKYLFRKEGQNVTLSCEQNLNHDAMYWYRQDPGQGLRLIYYSQIVNDFQKGDIAEGYSVSREKKESFPLTVTSAQKNPTAFYLCASSIVGGGRPDTQYFGPGTRLTVL.

This chain uses TRBV20-1 with TRBJ1-1, with 8 bases lining up with TRBD1. The CDR3 runs 15 residues. Germline CDR1 reads DFQATT; CDR2 reads SNEGSKA (reference sequence). Trimming cost V 3 bases and J 1 base; bases outside gene matches: 7. CDR3 DNA sequence: TGCAGTGCTAGTGATGGACAGGGCTGGAACACTGAAGCTTTCTTT. This encodes CSASDGQGWNTEAFF.

The DNA of the CDR3 is TGCGCCAGCAGCCGGGACAGCTATGGCTACACCTTC. This gives the protein CASSRDSYGYTF. The J gene is TRBJ1-2, the V gene TRBV10-2; the match to TRBD1 covers 7 bases. The germline V gene encodes CDR1 WSHSY and CDR2 SAAADI. Unmatched junction bases numbered 2, after V lost 6 bases and J lost 4 bases. There are 12 residues in the CDR3.

The V gene is TRBV28, the J gene TRBJ1-3; tentative D call: TRBD1 (6 bases). This CDR3 has 17 amino acids. Trimming took 2 bases from V and 4 from J, leaving 18 bases between them. The germline V gene encodes CDR1 MDHEN and CDR2 SYDVKM. CDR3 region: CASSLDGAGQPGNTIYF. The CDR3, as DNA: TGTGCCAGCAGTTTAGATGGGGCCGGACAGCCAGGAAACACCATATATTTT.